This T cell receptor beta chain was identified in a study of CD8 T cells in Susac syndrome. An input of roughly 0.5 to 1 ug of RNA was subjected to reverse transcription using random hexamers. The CDR3 of TCR beta was amplified by immunoSEQ multiplex PCR across 54 Vbeta and 13 Jbeta. MiXCR, applied by TCRdb to the immunoSEQ multiplex PCR reads, yields one record per CDR3 protein. The table lists around 90,000 distinct CDR3 sequences, approximately 96% of them singletons. Germline V gene lookup returns CDR1 SGHNT and CDR2 YYREEE (reference sequence). The V and J ends lost 4 bases and 4 bases, in that order; junction bases with no gene match: 12. The CDR3 runs to 16 residues. This clonotype was recorded only once.

The material sequenced was CD8+ T cells from PBMCs. This chain uses TRBV5-4 with TRBJ1-2; 8 bases agree with TRBD1. The TCR sequence derives from a human donor with Susac syndrome. The CDR3 coding sequence is TGTGCCAGCAGCGTTGAAAGGACAGGGCTAGGCTATGGCTACACCTTC. Translated: CASSVERTGLGYGYTF.